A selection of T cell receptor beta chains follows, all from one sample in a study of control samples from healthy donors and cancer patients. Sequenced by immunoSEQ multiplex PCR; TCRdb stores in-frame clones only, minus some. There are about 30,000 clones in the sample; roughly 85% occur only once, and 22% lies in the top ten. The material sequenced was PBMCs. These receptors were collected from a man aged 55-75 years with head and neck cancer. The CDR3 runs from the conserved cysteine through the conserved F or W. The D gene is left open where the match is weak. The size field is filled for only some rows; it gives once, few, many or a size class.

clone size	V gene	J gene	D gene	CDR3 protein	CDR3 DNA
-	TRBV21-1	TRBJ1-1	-	CASSKGTGITEAFF	TGTGCCAGCAGCAAAGGAACAGGGATCACTGAAGCTTTCTTT
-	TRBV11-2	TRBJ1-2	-	CASSLTRTNYGYTF	TGTGCCAGCAGCCTCACCCGGACTAACTATGGCTACACCTTC
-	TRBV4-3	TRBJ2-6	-	CASRATGANVLTF	TGCGCCAGCAGGGCTACTGGGGCCAACGTCCTGACTTTC
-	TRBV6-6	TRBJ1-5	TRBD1	CASSYSQGANQPQHF	TGTGCCAGCAGTTACTCCCAGGGGGCGAATCAGCCCCAGCATTTT
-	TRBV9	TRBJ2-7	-	CASSVGVTVDEQYF	TGTGCCAGCAGCGTAGGGGTGACAGTCGACGAGCAGTACTTC
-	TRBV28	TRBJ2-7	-	CASKGSLTSYEQYF	TGTGCCAGCAAGGGCAGCCTTACTTCCTACGAGCAGTACTTC
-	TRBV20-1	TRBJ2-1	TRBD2	CSASPGLAGFYNEQFF	TGCAGTGCTAGTCCGGGACTAGCGGGATTCTACAATGAGCAGTTCTTC
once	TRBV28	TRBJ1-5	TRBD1	CASSTTGYLNSNQPQHF	TGTGCCAGCAGTACGACAGGGTACTTAAATAGCAATCAGCCCCAGCATTTT
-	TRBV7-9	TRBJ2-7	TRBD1	CASSSGQVKGYEQYF	TGTGCCAGCAGCTCAGGACAGGTAAAGGGCTACGAGCAGTACTTC
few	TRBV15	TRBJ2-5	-	CATSTGVRGTQYF	TGTGCCACCAGCACAGGTGTAAGGGGGACCCAGTACTTC
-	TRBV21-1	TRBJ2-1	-	CASSKDQGASGRAYNEQFF	TGTGCCAGCAGCAAGGATCAGGGGGCTAGCGGGAGGGCCTACAATGAGCAGTTCTTC
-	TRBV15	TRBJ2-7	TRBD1	CATSRAGQGSYEQYF	TGTGCCACCAGCAGGGCCGGACAGGGGAGTTACGAGCAGTACTTC
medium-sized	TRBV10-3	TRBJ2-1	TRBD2	CAISESSREGPYNEQFF	TGTGCCATCAGTGAGTCGTCCCGGGAGGGCCCCTACAATGAGCAGTTCTTC
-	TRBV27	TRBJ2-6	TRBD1	CASGLQGRGSSGANVLTF	TGTGCCAGCGGCCTCCAAGGCAGGGGGAGCTCTGGGGCCAACGTCCTGACTTTC
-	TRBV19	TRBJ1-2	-	CASRSDRLNYGYTF	TGTGCCAGTAGATCAGACAGGCTGAACTATGGCTACACCTTC
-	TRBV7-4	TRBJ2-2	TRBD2	CASSLSPGLAFAGELFF	TGTGCCAGCAGCTTATCTCCGGGACTAGCGTTTGCCGGGGAGCTGTTTTTT
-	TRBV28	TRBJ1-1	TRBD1	CAGRTGGRTEAFF	TGTGCCGGCAGGACAGGGGGACGCACTGAAGCTTTCTTT
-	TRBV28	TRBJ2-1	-	CASSLRAIWGNEQFF	TGTGCCAGCAGTTTACGAGCAATTTGGGGCAATGAGCAGTTCTTC
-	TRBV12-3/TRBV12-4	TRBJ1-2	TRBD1	CASRGQLYGYTF	TGTGCCAGCAGGGGACAGCTCTATGGCTACACCTTC
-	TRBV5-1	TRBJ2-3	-	CASSSTGTTTDTQYF	TGCGCCAGCAGCTCCACAGGGACGACCACAGATACGCAGTATTTT
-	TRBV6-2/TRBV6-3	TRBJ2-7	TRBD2	CASSYSRGAGLASSLYEQYF	TGTGCCAGCAGTTACTCCAGGGGCGCGGGACTAGCGAGTTCCCTTTACGAGCAGTACTTC
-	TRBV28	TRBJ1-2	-	CASRVPGGAAYYGYTF	TGTGCCAGCAGGGTTCCTGGGGGCGCGGCCTACTATGGCTACACCTTC
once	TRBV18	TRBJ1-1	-	CASSPTDRDTEAFF	TGTGCCAGCTCACCAACGGACCGGGACACTGAAGCTTTCTTT
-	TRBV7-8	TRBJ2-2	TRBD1	CASSLTGTATGELFF	TGTGCCAGCAGCCTAACCGGGACAGCCACCGGGGAGCTGTTTTTT
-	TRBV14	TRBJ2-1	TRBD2	CASSHLPGLAVSSYNEQFF	TGTGCCAGCAGCCATCTCCCGGGACTAGCGGTGAGCTCCTACAATGAGCAGTTCTTC
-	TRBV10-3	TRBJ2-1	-	CAISESDGYNEQFF	TGTGCCATCAGTGAGTCGGACGGCTACAATGAGCAGTTCTTC
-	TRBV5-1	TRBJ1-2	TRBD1	CASSLAQGESYGYTF	TGCGCCAGCAGCTTGGCCCAGGGGGAAAGCTATGGCTACACCTTC
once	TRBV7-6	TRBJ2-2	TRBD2	CASSGRGGSAGELFF	TGTGCCAGCAGCGGAAGGGGAGGGAGCGCCGGGGAGCTGTTTTTT
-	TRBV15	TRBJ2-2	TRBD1	CATSKLTMGTGSTGELFF	TGTGCCACCAGCAAATTAACTATGGGGACAGGGAGCACCGGGGAGCTGTTTTTT
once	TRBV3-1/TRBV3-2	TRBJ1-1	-	CASSQGGGEGEAFF	TGTGCCAGCAGCCAAGGGGGGGGAGAAGGCGAAGCTTTCTTT
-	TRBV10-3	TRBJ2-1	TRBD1	CAISQTGGEYNEQFF	TGTGCCATCAGTCAGACAGGGGGCGAGTACAATGAGCAGTTCTTC
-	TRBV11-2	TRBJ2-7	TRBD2	CASSLGTSGYEQYF	TGTGCCAGCAGCTTAGGTACTAGCGGCTACGAGCAGTACTTC
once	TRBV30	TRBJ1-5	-	CAWSQAVYNQPQHF	TGTGCCTGGAGTCAGGCAGTTTATAATCAGCCCCAGCATTTT
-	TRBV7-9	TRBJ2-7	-	CASSLAAGSLYEQYF	TGTGCCAGCAGCTTAGCGGCAGGGAGTCTCTACGAGCAGTACTTC
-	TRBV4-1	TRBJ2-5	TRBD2	CASSPGLARETQYF	TGCGCCAGCAGCCCCGGACTAGCTCGCGAGACCCAGTACTTC
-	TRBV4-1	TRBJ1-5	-	CASSQDYDQPQHF	TGCGCCAGCAGCCAAGATTACGATCAGCCCCAGCATTTT
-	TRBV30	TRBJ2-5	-	CAWSVPYFRGHQETQYF	TGTGCCTGGAGTGTACCTTACTTCCGGGGCCACCAAGAGACCCAGTACTTC
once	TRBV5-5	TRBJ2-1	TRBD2	CASSFGLAGGREQFF	TGTGCCAGCAGCTTCGGACTAGCGGGAGGGCGAGAGCAGTTCTTC
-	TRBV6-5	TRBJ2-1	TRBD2	CASSYGGRADEQFF	TGTGCCAGCAGTTACGGCGGGAGGGCCGACGAGCAGTTCTTC
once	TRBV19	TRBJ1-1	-	CASSITSNTEAFF	TGTGCCAGTAGTATAACTTCGAACACTGAAGCTTTCTTT
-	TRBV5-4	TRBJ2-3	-	CASSLASGLDTQYF	TGTGCCAGCAGCTTGGCGTCGGGTCTAGATACGCAGTATTTT
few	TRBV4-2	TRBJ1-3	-	CASSQDGTGRRNTIYF	TGTGCCAGCAGCCAAGATGGTACAGGCAGGAGAAACACCATATATTTT
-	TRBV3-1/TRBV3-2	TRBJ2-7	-	CASSQIGVRRLEQYF	TGTGCCAGCAGCCAGATAGGGGTGCGCCGCCTCGAGCAGTACTTC
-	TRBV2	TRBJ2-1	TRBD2	CASSPGTSGSGDEQFF	TGTGCCAGCAGTCCCGGGACTAGCGGGAGTGGGGATGAGCAGTTCTTC
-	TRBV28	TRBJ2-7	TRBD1	CASSLYRLGTGTYEQYF	TGTGCCAGCAGTTTATATAGGTTGGGGACAGGGACGTACGAGCAGTACTTC
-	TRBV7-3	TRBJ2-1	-	CASSLNSPLYNEQFF	TGTGCCAGCAGCTTAAATTCCCCCCTTTACAATGAGCAGTTCTTC
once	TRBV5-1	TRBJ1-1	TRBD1	CASSLAKGQGGTEAFF	TGCGCCAGCAGCTTGGCTAAAGGACAGGGCGGCACTGAAGCTTTCTTT
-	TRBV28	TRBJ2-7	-	CASSFSGKGYEQYF	TGTGCCAGCAGTTTTTCCGGGAAGGGCTACGAGCAGTACTTC
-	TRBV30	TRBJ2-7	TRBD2	CAWGRSGRFGEQYF	TGTGCCTGGGGACGAAGCGGGAGGTTTGGCGAGCAGTACTTC
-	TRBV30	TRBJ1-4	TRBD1	CAWSVGGTGTEKLFF	TGTGCCTGGAGTGTGGGGGGGACAGGGACCGAAAAACTGTTTTTT
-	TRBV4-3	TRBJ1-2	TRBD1	CASSQGTATNYGYTF	TGCGCCAGCAGCCAGGGGACAGCTACTAACTATGGCTACACCTTC
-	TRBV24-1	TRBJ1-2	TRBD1	CATSDNRGSYGYTF	TGTGCCACCAGTGATAACAGGGGTTCCTATGGCTACACCTTC
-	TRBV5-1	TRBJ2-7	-	CASSGGGYEQYF	TGCGCCAGCAGCGGAGGGGGCTACGAGCAGTACTTC
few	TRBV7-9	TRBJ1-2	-	CASSLGTAYGYTF	TGTGCCAGCAGCTTAGGAACGGCCTATGGCTACACCTTC
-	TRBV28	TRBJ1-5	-	CASSLYNQPQHF	TGTGCCAGCAGTTTATACAATCAGCCCCAGCATTTT